Below, one TCR beta chain is given with its context. This receptor's antigen is unknown. No much larger clonotype is one base removed from it; base qualities were not supplied. V has 9 bases trimmed and J has 0 bases trimmed; junction bases matching no gene number 7. Based on the germline V gene, the CDR1 and CDR2 sequences are SNHLY and FYNNEI. CDR3 length: 16 amino acids, cysteine to phenylalanine. Only the CDR3 portion is preserved as DNA: 48 bases, with reading frame beginning at the first base. This sample was taken from a study of shared clonotypes between healthy human individuals (dated by TCRdb to the early 2020s). General notes on the study: Three men and a couple of women, aged 18 to 49 years, made up the cohort. To increase sequencing depth and limit assay-specific biases, different laboratories used diverse techniques to prepare libraries and sequence TCR repertoires. Per donor, leukapheresis produced somewhere between about 0.9 and 10 billion PBMCs. The study deeply sequenced blood TCR repertoires of roughly five healthy adults to estimate repertoire size and the extent of clonotype sharing between individuals. Per donor, three plates each were used for CD4 naive and CD4 memory, two for CD8 naive, and one for CD8 memory. The research as a whole found: Compared with non-shared clonotypes, the clonotypes found in all four sorted-subset donors had higher generation probabilities. Pairwise subsampling led to the expectation that sequencing depth would affect the degree of clonotype sharing among donors. The genetic and exposure-history diversity represented was limited by the small number of donors. Even with the large sequencing depth, rarefaction of the sorted-subset datasets indicated that sequencing was incomplete. Sharing across a few donors was observed for roughly 5% of naive CD4, under 4% of naive CD8, 2% to 2.5% of memory CD4, and less than 0.45% of memory CD8 clonotypes. Sampling was restricted to blood, and TCR repertoires in tissues likely differ from the TCR repertoires found in blood. Naive subsets generally had larger estimated clonotype richness than memory subsets.

For the CD8 naive samples, CD45RO-negative cells were positively selected for CCR7, yielding a CD45RA+CCR7+ population from which TemRA cells were excluded. Healthy HIV-negative adults with no recently reported acute infections or vaccinations were included as donors. All donors were Caucasian adults living in Nashville, Tennessee, USA. Blood was obtained by leukapheresis, after which PBMCs were separated by Ficoll-Histopaque density gradient centrifugation and cryopreserved in liquid nitrogen vapor phase. Analytical flow cytometry was used to check the purity and quantity of each magnetically sorted T cell population. Genomic DNA was isolated from each sorted fraction and quantified by UV absorbance on a Nanodrop 2000c. TCR CDR3 regions were amplified from genomic DNA by multiplex PCR using the deep immunoSEQ assay. For each cell subset, the extracted genomic DNA was distributed evenly across all wells of several immunoSEQ 96-well plates, and each plate served as one replicate. For sorted subsets, around 0.2 ug genomic DNA, equal to tens of thousands of T cell genomes, was loaded into each replicate PCR. Purified libraries were quantified with a Qubit 3.0 fluorometer, sized on a Bioanalyzer 2100, and re-quantified with the KAPA Library Quantification kit. A separate single-read 150-cycle Illumina NextSeq 550 flow cell was used to sequence each immunoSEQ 96-well plate. The authors' pipeline ran thus. The immunoSEQ output contained only junctional sequences without quality scores, so filtering could not match that applied to full-length reads. To assign V/J genes and CDR3, sequences were annotated against IMGT germline references using PyIR, a Python wrapper for IgBLAST v1.9. Reads were filtered out if the reads had weak V/J assignments (E-value above 1e-6), no CDR3, stop codons, out-of-frame junctions, or ambiguous translated residues. V3J clonotypes were defined as sequences sharing the same inferred V gene, J gene, and CDR3 amino acid sequence. Percentage overlap between repertoires was calculated by dividing the number of shared unique clonotypes by the size of the smaller repertoire. Richness of each repertoire was evaluated using RTK rarefaction, the Chao1 estimator, and Recon v2.1 estimates of unobserved clonotypes. Generation probabilities were computed with OLGA for all TCRbeta clonotypes obtained by the gDNA method from four donors. TCRdb provides this immuneACCESS table in a form limited to in-frame rearrangements. Some clones are lacking; in checked studies, under half of them reflect an unresolved V gene, and why the rest are absent is not known. That table is the source of V, J and clone size, and D and trimming were worked out from the DNA. In all, the sample holds fewer than 1 million clones, and 95% to 97% of those were seen once. Of the sample, about 0.25% falls within the top ten clones.

Rearrangement joined TRBV2 to TRBJ2-6, with 8 bases in between that match TRBD1. The clonotype comes from a young man in good health. Sequenced material: naive CD8+ T cells sorted from blood. According to the study, the label for this sample's cell subset or site signals: CD45RA+CCR7+. The DNA sequence is TGTGCCAGGTTGGACAGGGCTATCTCTGGGGCCAACGTCCTGACTTTC. It encodes CARLDRAISGANVLTF.